This TCR beta chain was sequenced for a study of blood T cell repertoires in COVID-19. Study-level information: Sites in the United States, Italy and Spain provided acute and convalescent COVID-19 samples. PBMCs, B-cell-depleted T cells, or T cells were the source of the cDNA or gDNA that made up the material.

Seattle participants joined during active infection and were tracked over time. Per the original methods: Amplifying reference gene primers gave estimates of nucleated cell counts. The protocol was immunoSEQ multiplex PCR, while the TCRdb copy is restricted to in-frame clones and leaves out a portion. The D gene and trimming were derived from the DNA, and the V and J assignments and clone size from that table. Seen here are some 290,000 clones, 86% observed once, and the top ten hold more than 10%. The V gene lost 5 bases and the J gene lost 1 base, with 9 bases spanning the gap. The CDR3 is 14 amino acids. Germline V lookup: CDR1 MDHEN, CDR2 SYDVKM.

Source material: peripheral blood. The rearrangement uses TRBV28 and TRBJ1-3, with D possibly matching TRBD1 (6 bases). This TCR was sampled from a woman aged 25 to 45 with COVID-19, enrolled during active disease. The DNA of the CDR3 is TGTGCCAGCAGTATACAGGGATCTGGAAACACCATATATTTT. Its translation is CASSIQGSGNTIYF. Filled out from reference TRBV28 and TRBJ1-3, the complete variable domain reads DVKVTQSSRYLVKRTGEKVFLECVQDMDHENMFWYRQDPGLGLRLIYFSYDVKMKEKGDIPEGYSVSREKKERFSLILESASTNQTSMYLCASSIQGSGNTIYFGEGSWLTVV.